The next 27 T cell receptor beta chains were all read from a single sample in a study of blood T cell repertoires in COVID-19. Libraries were prepared by immunoSEQ multiplex PCR; TCRdb keeps only in-frame clonotypes and omits some of them. The sample carries some 190,000 clones, about 85% recorded once. The sequencing sample was made of PBMCs or T cells enriched from blood (not recorded which). The receptor source for this set is a woman aged 40 to 50 in a cohort exposed to, infected with or recovered from COVID-19 (not recorded which).

Comment on this clone: Germline and junction disagree at one end, which may indicate a read error. This chain uses TRBV12-5 with TRBJ2-2; TRBD1 agrees at 7 bases. There are 15 residues in the CDR3. Germline values: CDR1 LGHNT, CDR2 FRNRAP. DNA of the CDR3: TGTGCTAGTGGATTGGTGACAGGGAGTACCGGGGAGCTGTTTTTT. This sequence encodes CASGLVTGSTGELFF.

CDR3 in amino acids: CASSVGGGGQFF. The CDR3 nucleotides read TGTGCCAGCAGCGTAGGCGGCGGGGGGCAGTTCTTC. The V call is TRBV9, the J call TRBJ2-1; 7 bases fit TRBD2. CDR1 is SGDLS and CDR2 is YYNGEE in the germline V gene. Trimming removed 0 bases from V and 12 bases from J; junction bases left unmatched: 3. The length of the CDR3 is 12 residues.

This sequence joins TRBV2 and TRBJ2-5; D is undetermined. Germline V gene data show CDR1 as SNHLY and CDR2 as FYNNEI. The CDR3 is 14 residues long. Deletions cut 4 bases from V and 5 bases from J, with 14 bases between. Here the CDR3 reads CASSGRFRLETQYF. The CDR3 DNA is TGTGCCAGCAGTGGCAGGTTTCGTTTGGAGACCCAGTACTTC.

The chain has TRBV27 and TRBJ2-1; TRBD2 matches at 10 bases. The V gene's germline CDR1 is MNHEY and CDR2 SMNVEV (reference sequence). The trim removed 5 bases at V and 0 bases at J, leaving 7 bases unmatched. The CDR3 consists of 17 residues. This CDR3 is CASSRASGSLSYNEQFF. CDR3 sequence (DNA): TGTGCCAGCAGTAGGGCTAGCGGGAGTCTCTCCTACAATGAGCAGTTCTTC.

As DNA, the CDR3 is TGCAGCGTTGAGGACAGGGTGTTTACCTTC. Its translation is CSVEDRVFTF. V gene TRBV29-1 combines with J gene TRBJ1-2, with TRBD1 identical over 8 bases. CDR3 length: 10 amino acids. From germline, CDR1 is SQVTM and CDR2 ANQGSEA. Losses at the gene ends were 3 bases for V and 14 bases for J; bases not matched to a gene: 5.

V gene TRBV28 combines with J gene TRBJ2-7; 8 bases are shared with TRBD2. Trimming cost V 8 bases and J 4 bases; bases outside gene matches: 13. There are 15 residues in the CDR3. The germline V gene encodes CDR1 MDHEN and CDR2 SYDVKM. The CDR3 spells CASSSLAGKEYEQYF. The CDR3 DNA sequence: TGTGCCAGCTCTAGTTTAGCGGGAAAGGAGTACGAGCAGTACTTC.

The genes are TRBV9 and TRBJ2-2; 8 bases match TRBD1. The CDR3 consists of 16 residues. The germline CDR1 and CDR2 sequences are SGDLS and YYNGEE. The J segment lost 0 bases and the V segment lost 3 bases, leaving 4 bases of the junction unmatched. CDR3 DNA: TGTGCCAGCAGCGCCCCAGGGGGCCCGAACACCGGGGAGCTGTTTTTT. This gives the protein CASSAPGGPNTGELFF.

In DNA, the CDR3 is TGTGCCAGCAGCCTGCGGGGGTCGTACACAGATACGCAGTATTTT. Amino acid sequence: CASSLRGSYTDTQYF. The V call is TRBV27, the J call TRBJ2-3; 7 bases match TRBD2. CDR3 length: 15 residues. Unmatched junction bases numbered 8, after V lost 6 bases and J lost 2 bases. CDR1 MNHEY and CDR2 SMNVEV come from the germline V gene (reference sequence).

This chain joins TRBV28 and TRBJ2-7; tentative D call: TRBD1 (6 bases). Trimming took 5 bases from V and 0 from J, leaving 11 bases between them. CDR3 length: 14 residues. Germline V gene sequence: CDR1 MDHEN, CDR2 SYDVKM. CDR3 coding DNA: TGTGCCAGCAGTACCGGGACACTCTCCTACGAGCAGTACTTC. The encoded protein is CASSTGTLSYEQYF.

This chain uses TRBV27 with TRBJ2-1; D is possibly TRBD2 (5 bases). From germline, CDR1 is MNHEY and CDR2 SMNVEV (reference sequence). The ends were cut back, 3 bases at V and 3 bases at J, with 9 bases in the middle. The CDR3 is 14 amino acids. CDR3 in amino acids: CASSFARGYNEQFF. CDR3 coding DNA: TGTGCCAGCAGTTTTGCCCGGGGCTACAATGAGCAGTTCTTC.

This sequence joins TRBV20-1 and TRBJ2-1; 10 nucleotides line up with TRBD2. This CDR3 has 14 amino acids. Germline V lookup: CDR1 DFQATT, CDR2 SNEGSKA (reference sequence). With V trimmed by 3 bases and J by 4 bases, 3 bases remained unmatched. In DNA, the CDR3 is TGCAGTGCTAGTAGCGGGAGGCCTTACAATGAGCAGTTCTTC. Amino acid sequence: CSASSGRPYNEQFF.

The chain links TRBV9 to TRBJ1-1; 12 bases are shared with TRBD1. Germline lookup yields CDR1 SGDLS and CDR2 YYNGEE. The length of the CDR3 is 14 residues. J lost 10 bases, V lost 3 bases, and 7 bases had no gene match. DNA for the CDR3: TGTGCCAGCAGCGAGTGGGACAGGGGGCGAGTAGCTTTCTTT. It is translated as CASSEWDRGRVAFF.

The chain carries TRBV5-1 and TRBJ1-2; D remains ambiguous. With 0 bases removed from V and 3 bases from J, the gap between germline ends came to 9 bases. The germline V gene encodes CDR1 SGHRS and CDR2 YFSETQ. CDR3 length equals 14 residues. CDR3 in amino acids: CASSLDPGDYGYTF. CDR3 nucleotide sequence: TGCGCCAGCAGCTTGGATCCAGGTGACTATGGCTACACCTTC.

This clone was seen more than once but under ten times. The chain links TRBV15 to TRBJ2-7, with unresolved D. The CDR3 extends over 14 amino acids. Per the germline V gene, CDR1 is LNHNV and CDR2 is YYDKDF (reference sequence). V gave up 1 base and J gave up 3 bases, with 10 bases separating them. In DNA form, the CDR3 reads TGTGCCACCAGCAGAGCTGTACAGCACTACGAGCAGTACTTC. Residues: CATSRAVQHYEQYF.

The chain has TRBV4-1 and TRBJ1-1; 9 bases are a match to TRBD1. This CDR3 comprises 15 residues. Trimming took 1 base from V and 4 from J; bases not matched to a gene: 4. Germline CDR1 is MGHRA and CDR2 is YSYEKL. Written as DNA, the CDR3 is TGCGCCAGCAGCCAAGTGGGACAGGGCACCACTGAAGCTTTCTTT. Protein sequence: CASSQVGQGTTEAFF.

The chain has TRBV15 and TRBJ2-3; D is perhaps TRBD2 (5 bases). The CDR3 loop spans 16 amino acids. Germline V lookup: CDR1 LNHNV, CDR2 YYDKDF (reference sequence). The ends were cut back, 0 bases at V and 6 bases at J, with 16 bases in the middle. In DNA, the CDR3 is TGTGCCACCAGCAGAGATGGTCCTCGAAGCGGCGATACGCAGTATTTT. This encodes CATSRDGPRSGDTQYF.

The rearrangement links TRBV28 to TRBJ1-2; 7 bases are a match to TRBD1. Germline loops: CDR1 MDHEN, CDR2 SYDVKM. After removal of 6 bases from V and 1 base from J, the junction contained 17 bases not matched to a gene. This CDR3 is built from 18 residues. The CDR3 region has the DNA TGTGCCAGCAGGGGGATGGAGGGGGCGACCTATAATAACTATGGCTACACCTTC. Its protein is CASRGMEGATYNNYGYTF.

V is TRBV15 and J is TRBJ1-4; 9 nucleotides line up with TRBD1. The CDR3 sequence is 17 residues long. CDR1 and CDR2 (germline): LNHNV, YYDKDF (reference sequence). The trim removed 1 base at V and 8 bases at J, leaving 11 bases unmatched. Here the CDR3 reads CATSRGDRVESGEKLFF. The CDR3, as DNA: TGTGCCACCAGCAGAGGGGACAGGGTGGAATCTGGCGAAAAACTGTTTTTT.

The chain carries TRBV11-1 and TRBJ1-1, with 9 bases fitting TRBD1. Germline-derived CDR1 and CDR2 are SGHAT and FQDESV (reference sequence). V was pared by 5 bases and J by 5 bases, with 6 bases of the junction left unmatched. CDR3 length: 14 amino acids. Here the CDR3 DNA reads TGTGCCAGCAGCCGGACAGGGGAGAGGACTGAAGCTTTCTTT. As protein: CASSRTGERTEAFF.

The chain links TRBV6-1 to TRBJ1-3, with D maybe TRBD1 (6 bases). Germline V gene sequence: CDR1 MNHNS, CDR2 SASEGT. This CDR3 spans 15 amino acids. Trimming left V 0 bases short and J 6 bases short, with 12 bases between. The DNA of the CDR3 is TGTGCCAGCAGTGAAGCGGGGGCAGTAAAAAACACCATATATTTT. Amino acids: CASSEAGAVKNTIYF.

The V and J genes are TRBV7-2 and TRBJ2-2; TRBD2 aligns across 7 bases. The CDR3 is 15 amino acids. The germline V gene encodes CDR1 SGHTA and CDR2 FQGNSA. The V gene end was trimmed by 3 bases and the J gene end by 7 bases; junction bases not matched to a gene: 8. CDR3 region: CASSLVGGPFGELFF. The DNA for the CDR3 is TGTGCCAGCAGCTTGGTGGGAGGGCCTTTCGGGGAGCTGTTTTTT.

The chain combines TRBV7-8 with TRBJ1-3; unclear D gene. Trimming stripped 1 base from V and 2 bases from J, with 12 bases between. CDR1 and CDR2 from the germline V gene are SGHVS and FQNEAQ. This CDR3 has 16 residues. CDR3 loop: CASSLEVRGPGNTIYF. As DNA, the CDR3 is TGTGCCAGCAGCTTAGAGGTCAGAGGGCCTGGAAACACCATATATTTT.

The rearrangement uses TRBV7-9 and TRBJ2-2; D uncertain. Trimming pared 2 bases from V and 1 base from J, leaving 14 bases between. Germline V CDR1 and CDR2: SEHNR, FQNEAQ (reference sequence). This CDR3 has 17 amino acids. CDR3 DNA: TGTGCCAGCAGCTTATCACCGGGTTTCCTGAACACCGGGGAGCTGTTTTTT. It specifies CASSLSPGFLNTGELFF.

The gene calls are TRBV6-5 and TRBJ1-6; the match to TRBD1 covers 8 bases. The junction had 6 bases not matched to a gene; V was cut back by 2 bases and J by 9 bases. This CDR3 has 15 residues. Germline V gene lookup returns CDR1 MNHEY and CDR2 SVGAGI. The CDR3 reads CASSYLDRVGSPLHF. CDR3 in DNA: TGTGCCAGCAGTTACCTGGACAGGGTTGGTTCACCCCTCCACTTT.

This rearrangement joins TRBV6-6 to TRBJ2-7, with D tentatively TRBD1 (6 bases). The germline CDR1 and CDR2 sequences are MNHNY and SVGAGI (reference sequence). This CDR3 is 16 amino acids long. The V end lost 2 bases, the J end lost 7 bases, and 21 bases lay between the germline ends. CDR3 residues: CASSYPPYGTLNEQYF. Here the CDR3 DNA reads TGTGCCAGCAGTTACCCACCTTATGGGACACTGAATGAGCAGTACTTC.

The chain has TRBV9 and TRBJ2-3; 13 bases fit TRBD2. The CDR3 has 16 residues. V trimming: 5 bases; J trimming: 0 bases; junction bases outside the gene matches: 3. The germline CDR1 and CDR2 sequences are SGDLS and YYNGEE. CDR3 sequence: CASRGTSGTSTDTQYF. The CDR3 region has the DNA TGTGCCAGCAGGGGGACTAGCGGGACTAGCACAGATACGCAGTATTTT.

The J gene is TRBJ1-2, the V gene TRBV5-1; the match to TRBD1 covers 8 bases. The CDR3 has 13 residues. In germline, CDR1 is SGHRS, CDR2 YFSETQ. V lost 6 bases to trimming and J lost 4 bases; unmatched junction nucleotides: 5. In DNA form, the CDR3 reads TGCGCCAGCACCAGGGGGCAGGTCTATGGCTACACCTTC. Translating it yields CASTRGQVYGYTF.